These T cell receptor beta chains were read from a single sample in a study of response to subunit inactivated influenza vaccine. TCRdb re-called the RT-PCR reads with MiXCR, one entry per CDR3 protein. The profile covers under 200,000 distinct CDR3 sequences, with approximately 12% appearing a single time and about 29% taken by the ten largest. These same data were also listed under a study on T cells expressing NK-cell markers.

Sequencing used CD8+ T cells sorted from PBMCs, obtained approximately 12 days after vaccination. These receptors were collected from a man aged 50 or older who received an inactivated influenza vaccine. Both conserved end residues are part of each CDR3. A D gene is named only where the DNA matches it firmly. Some rows have no size entry. The others give once, few or many, or a class for an expanded clone.

J gene: TRBJ2-1; D gene: TRBD2; clone size: few; V gene: TRBV6-1; CDR3 protein: CASSGTRNSYNEQFF; CDR3 DNA: TGTGCCAGCAGTGGGACTAGAAACTCCTACAATGAGCAGTTCTTC
J gene: TRBJ2-1; D gene: NA; clone size: NA; V gene: TRBV7-2; CDR3 protein: CASSFDSDNEQFF; CDR3 DNA: TGTGCCAGCAGCTTTGACAGTGACAATGAGCAGTTCTTC
J gene: TRBJ2-3; D gene: TRBD2; clone size: few; V gene: TRBV4-2; CDR3 protein: CASSQAAGGPKDTQYF; CDR3 DNA: TGTGCCAGCAGCCAAGCCGCGGGGGGGCCGAAAGATACGCAGTATTTT
J gene: TRBJ2-4; D gene: NA; clone size: many; V gene: TRBV10-3; CDR3 protein: CATESRDIQYF; CDR3 DNA: TGTGCCACCGAGTCCCGGGACATTCAGTACTTC
J gene: TRBJ2-1; D gene: NA; clone size: NA; V gene: TRBV3-1; CDR3 protein: CASSPQGLNNEQFF; CDR3 DNA: TGTGCCAGCAGCCCCCAGGGACTGAACAATGAGCAGTTCTTC
J gene: TRBJ2-3; D gene: NA; clone size: many; V gene: TRBV15; CDR3 protein: CATSTRLGVGDTQYF; CDR3 DNA: TGTGCCACCAGCACTAGACTGGGAGTCGGAGATACGCAGTATTTT
J gene: TRBJ1-1; D gene: NA; clone size: few; V gene: TRBV29-1; CDR3 protein: CSVAPGDYNTEAFF; CDR3 DNA: TGCAGCGTTGCCCCCGGGGATTATAACACTGAAGCTTTCTTT
J gene: TRBJ2-7; D gene: NA; clone size: NA; V gene: TRBV20-1; CDR3 protein: CSARDLGRPPIHEQYF; CDR3 DNA: TGCAGTGCTAGAGATCTGGGGCGGCCGCCTATCCACGAGCAGTACTTC
J gene: TRBJ2-1; D gene: NA; clone size: many; V gene: TRBV6-2/TRBV6-3; CDR3 protein: CASSYSGNNEQFF; CDR3 DNA: TGTGCCAGCAGTTACTCAGGAAATAATGAGCAGTTCTTC
J gene: TRBJ2-1; D gene: NA; clone size: NA; V gene: TRBV28; CDR3 protein: CASSLGYVDEQFF; CDR3 DNA: TGTGCCAGCAGTTTAGGGTACGTAGATGAGCAGTTCTTC
J gene: TRBJ2-1; D gene: TRBD2; clone size: NA; V gene: TRBV9; CDR3 protein: CASSPRTSGVEQFF; CDR3 DNA: TGTGCCAGCAGCCCCAGGACTAGCGGAGTTGAGCAGTTCTTC
J gene: TRBJ1-5; D gene: NA; clone size: few; V gene: TRBV7-9; CDR3 protein: CASSSRGGQPQHF; CDR3 DNA: TGTGCCAGCAGCAGCAGGGGTGGGCAGCCCCAGCATTTT
J gene: TRBJ2-5; D gene: NA; clone size: NA; V gene: TRBV2; CDR3 protein: CASSERGWETQYF; CDR3 DNA: TGTGCCAGCAGTGAGAGGGGTTGGGAGACCCAGTACTTC
J gene: TRBJ2-1; D gene: NA; clone size: NA; V gene: TRBV7-9; CDR3 protein: CASSSPPAPTFGEQFF; CDR3 DNA: TGTGCCAGCAGCTCCCCGCCCGCCCCCACCTTCGGTGAGCAGTTCTTC
J gene: TRBJ2-3; D gene: NA; clone size: many; V gene: TRBV7-9; CDR3 protein: CASSLFREESGTDTQYF; CDR3 DNA: TGTGCCAGCAGCTTATTTAGGGAGGAATCGGGAACAGATACGCAGTATTTT
J gene: TRBJ2-5; D gene: TRBD1; clone size: few; V gene: TRBV20-1; CDR3 protein: CSARTGVSETQYF; CDR3 DNA: TGCAGTGCCAGGACAGGGGTGTCGGAGACCCAGTACTTC
J gene: TRBJ2-5; D gene: NA; clone size: NA; V gene: TRBV6-2/TRBV6-3; CDR3 protein: CASSTALRRETQYF; CDR3 DNA: TGTGCCAGCAGTACGGCCTTAAGGAGGGAGACCCAGTACTTC
J gene: TRBJ2-1; D gene: TRBD2; clone size: NA; V gene: TRBV27; CDR3 protein: CASSPTTSGRNEQFF; CDR3 DNA: TGTGCCAGCAGTCCCACTACTAGCGGGAGGAATGAGCAGTTCTTC
J gene: TRBJ2-2; D gene: NA; clone size: few; V gene: TRBV4-1; CDR3 protein: CASSQDLHAGMRTGELFF; CDR3 DNA: TGCGCCAGCAGCCAAGATCTCCACGCCGGTATGAGAACCGGGGAGCTGTTTTTT
J gene: TRBJ2-1; D gene: NA; clone size: few; V gene: TRBV4-2; CDR3 protein: CASSHEETSSYNEQFF; CDR3 DNA: TGTGCCAGCAGCCACGAGGAGACGAGCTCCTACAATGAGCAGTTCTTC
J gene: TRBJ2-7; D gene: TRBD2; clone size: few; V gene: TRBV5-1; CDR3 protein: CASSLTSGNSYEQYF; CDR3 DNA: TGCGCCAGCAGCCTAACTAGCGGGAACTCCTACGAGCAGTACTTC
J gene: TRBJ2-5; D gene: TRBD1; clone size: many; V gene: TRBV24-1; CDR3 protein: CATSGAGGTKETQYF; CDR3 DNA: TGTGCCACCAGTGGGGCAGGGGGCACAAAGGAGACCCAGTACTTC
J gene: TRBJ1-1; D gene: NA; clone size: NA; V gene: TRBV6-1; CDR3 protein: CASTWTKHAFF; CDR3 DNA: TGTGCCAGCACCTGGACGAAGCACGCTTTCTTT
J gene: TRBJ2-5; D gene: NA; clone size: many; V gene: TRBV28; CDR3 protein: CASSLPGTQETQYF; CDR3 DNA: TGTGCCAGCAGTTTGCCGGGGACTCAAGAGACCCAGTACTTC
J gene: TRBJ2-7; D gene: NA; clone size: few; V gene: TRBV5-1; CDR3 protein: CASSYRVLGEEEQYF; CDR3 DNA: TGCGCCAGCAGCTACAGGGTCCTTGGAGAAGAAGAGCAGTACTTC
J gene: TRBJ1-5; D gene: NA; clone size: many; V gene: TRBV12-3/TRBV12-4; CDR3 protein: CASSLFPVGLGQPQHF; CDR3 DNA: TGTGCCAGCAGTTTATTCCCTGTTGGCCTGGGTCAGCCCCAGCATTTT
J gene: TRBJ2-2; D gene: NA; clone size: NA; V gene: TRBV19; CDR3 protein: CASSIRGWDTGELFF; CDR3 DNA: TGTGCCAGTAGTATAAGGGGATGGGACACCGGGGAGCTGTTTTTT
J gene: TRBJ2-7; D gene: TRBD1; clone size: NA; V gene: TRBV28; CDR3 protein: CASSLTGTGFDEQYF; CDR3 DNA: TGTGCCAGCAGCCTAACCGGGACAGGGTTTGACGAGCAGTACTTC
J gene: TRBJ1-5; D gene: NA; clone size: NA; V gene: TRBV24-1; CDR3 protein: CATRQSGNQPQHF; CDR3 DNA: TGTGCCACCAGGCAGTCAGGCAATCAGCCCCAGCATTTT
J gene: TRBJ2-4; D gene: NA; clone size: NA; V gene: TRBV7-9; CDR3 protein: CASSTDRDIQYF; CDR3 DNA: TGTGCCAGCAGCACCGACCGGGACATTCAGTACTTC
J gene: TRBJ2-7; D gene: NA; clone size: NA; V gene: TRBV27; CDR3 protein: CASSQTGVRLEQYF; CDR3 DNA: TGTGCCAGCAGCCAGACAGGAGTTAGATTGGAGCAGTACTTC
J gene: TRBJ2-7; D gene: NA; clone size: NA; V gene: TRBV12-3/TRBV12-4; CDR3 protein: CASSVTATYEQYF; CDR3 DNA: TGTGCCAGCAGCGTGACAGCCACCTACGAGCAGTACTTC
J gene: TRBJ2-7; D gene: TRBD2; clone size: many; V gene: TRBV5-6; CDR3 protein: CASHETSGTYEQYF; CDR3 DNA: TGTGCCTCACATGAGACTAGCGGGACCTACGAGCAGTACTTC
J gene: TRBJ2-2; D gene: NA; clone size: few; V gene: TRBV6-1; CDR3 protein: CASSLDRDTGELFF; CDR3 DNA: TGTGCCAGCAGCCTGGACAGAGACACCGGGGAGCTGTTTTTT
J gene: TRBJ2-2; D gene: NA; clone size: NA; V gene: TRBV3-1; CDR3 protein: CASSPENRVNTGELFF; CDR3 DNA: TGTGCCAGCAGCCCCGAAAACAGGGTGAACACCGGGGAGCTGTTTTTT
J gene: TRBJ1-1; D gene: NA; clone size: few; V gene: TRBV12-5; CDR3 protein: CASQQGWDTEAFF; CDR3 DNA: TGTGCTAGTCAGCAGGGGTGGGACACTGAAGCTTTCTTT
J gene: TRBJ2-1; D gene: NA; clone size: NA; V gene: TRBV5-1; CDR3 protein: CASSSARGADNEQFF; CDR3 DNA: TGCGCCAGCAGTTCGGCTAGGGGAGCGGACAATGAGCAGTTCTTC
J gene: TRBJ2-7; D gene: NA; clone size: few; V gene: TRBV19; CDR3 protein: CASSPGGVVYEQYF; CDR3 DNA: TGTGCCAGTAGCCCTGGCGGGGTCGTTTACGAGCAGTACTTC
J gene: TRBJ2-2; D gene: NA; clone size: NA; V gene: TRBV4-3; CDR3 protein: CASSQDRGRVDGELFF; CDR3 DNA: TGCGCCAGCAGCCAAGACAGGGGGAGGGTGGACGGGGAGCTGTTTTTT
J gene: TRBJ2-1; D gene: TRBD2; clone size: NA; V gene: TRBV6-2/TRBV6-3; CDR3 protein: CASSSYGTSGRAIEYNEQFF; CDR3 DNA: TGTGCCAGCAGTTCTTACGGGACTAGCGGGAGGGCTATCGAGTACAATGAGCAGTTCTTC
J gene: TRBJ2-5; D gene: TRBD2; clone size: NA; V gene: TRBV15; CDR3 protein: CATTKTELAGAETQYF; CDR3 DNA: TGTGCCACCACCAAAACGGAACTAGCGGGAGCAGAGACCCAGTACTTC
J gene: TRBJ2-7; D gene: TRBD2; clone size: many; V gene: TRBV20-1; CDR3 protein: CSASGTSGIYSYEQYF; CDR3 DNA: TGCAGTGCTAGCGGGACTAGCGGGATCTATTCCTACGAGCAGTACTTC
J gene: TRBJ1-1; D gene: NA; clone size: NA; V gene: TRBV12-3/TRBV12-4; CDR3 protein: CASRQGGEAFF; CDR3 DNA: TGTGCCAGCAGACAGGGTGGTGAAGCTTTCTTT
J gene: TRBJ1-2; D gene: NA; clone size: NA; V gene: TRBV9; CDR3 protein: CPSSVVGTPHGYTF; CDR3 DNA: TGTCCCAGCAGCGTAGTGGGGACCCCACATGGCTACACCTTC
J gene: TRBJ1-2; D gene: NA; clone size: few; V gene: TRBV29-1; CDR3 protein: CSVVLAGYGYTF; CDR3 DNA: TGCAGCGTTGTTCTCGCTGGCTATGGCTACACCTTC
J gene: TRBJ2-7; D gene: TRBD1; clone size: many; V gene: TRBV5-6; CDR3 protein: CASSLRGSPYEQYF; CDR3 DNA: TGTGCCAGCAGCCTCAGGGGGTCCCCCTACGAGCAGTACTTC
J gene: TRBJ1-2; D gene: NA; clone size: NA; V gene: TRBV6-1; CDR3 protein: CASSEGTTPLFYGYTF; CDR3 DNA: TGTGCCAGCAGTGAAGGGACGACACCACTCTTCTATGGCTACACCTTC
J gene: TRBJ2-7; D gene: TRBD2; clone size: NA; V gene: TRBV27; CDR3 protein: CASSSKAGTSALYEQYF; CDR3 DNA: TGTGCCAGCAGTTCAAAGGCCGGGACTAGCGCTCTCTACGAGCAGTACTTC
J gene: TRBJ2-3; D gene: NA; clone size: medium-sized; V gene: TRBV12-3/TRBV12-4; CDR3 protein: CASRPDRGNTQYF; CDR3 DNA: TGTGCCAGCAGGCCCGACCGGGGGAACACGCAGTATTTT
J gene: TRBJ2-2; D gene: NA; clone size: NA; V gene: TRBV28; CDR3 protein: CASSGRRTGELFF; CDR3 DNA: TGTGCCAGCAGTGGACGGAGAACCGGGGAGCTGTTTTTT
J gene: TRBJ2-7; D gene: TRBD2; clone size: NA; V gene: TRBV3-1; CDR3 protein: CASSFRTSGFYEQYF; CDR3 DNA: TGTGCCAGCAGCTTTAGGACTAGCGGATTTTACGAGCAGTACTTC
J gene: TRBJ2-7; D gene: NA; clone size: few; V gene: TRBV14; CDR3 protein: CASSQDLYSGSYEQYF; CDR3 DNA: TGTGCCAGCAGCCAAGATCTCTACAGTGGATCCTACGAGCAGTACTTC
J gene: TRBJ2-2; D gene: NA; clone size: once; V gene: TRBV27; CDR3 protein: CASSLLGEASRELFF; CDR3 DNA: TGTGCCAGCAGTTTATTAGGGGAGGCTTCTCGCGAGCTGTTTTTT